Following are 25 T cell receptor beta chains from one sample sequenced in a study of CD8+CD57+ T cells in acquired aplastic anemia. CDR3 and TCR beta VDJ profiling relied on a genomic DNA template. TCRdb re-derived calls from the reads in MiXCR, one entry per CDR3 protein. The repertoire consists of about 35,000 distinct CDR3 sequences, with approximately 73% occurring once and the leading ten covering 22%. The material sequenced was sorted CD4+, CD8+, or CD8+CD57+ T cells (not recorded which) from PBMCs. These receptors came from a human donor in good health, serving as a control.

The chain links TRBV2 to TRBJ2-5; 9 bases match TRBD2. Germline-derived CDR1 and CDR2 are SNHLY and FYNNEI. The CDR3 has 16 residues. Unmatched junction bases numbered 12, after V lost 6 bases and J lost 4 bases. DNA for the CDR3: TGTGCCAGCAGCAAAAGGACTAGCGAGAGTGGAGAGACCCAGTACTTC. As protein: CASSKRTSESGETQYF.

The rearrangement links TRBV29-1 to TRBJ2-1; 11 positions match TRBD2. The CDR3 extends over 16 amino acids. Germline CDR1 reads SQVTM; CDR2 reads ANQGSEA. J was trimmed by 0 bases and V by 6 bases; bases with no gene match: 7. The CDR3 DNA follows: TGCAGCGTCCGACCCGGGACTAGCGGCTCCTACAATGAGCAGTTCTTC. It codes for CSVRPGTSGSYNEQFF.

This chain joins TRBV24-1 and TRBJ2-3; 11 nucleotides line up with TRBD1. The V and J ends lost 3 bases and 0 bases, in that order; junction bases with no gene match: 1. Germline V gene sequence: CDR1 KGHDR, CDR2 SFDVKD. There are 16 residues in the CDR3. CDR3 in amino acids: CATSDGDRGSTDTQYF. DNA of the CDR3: TGTGCCACCAGTGATGGGGACAGGGGGAGCACAGATACGCAGTATTTT.

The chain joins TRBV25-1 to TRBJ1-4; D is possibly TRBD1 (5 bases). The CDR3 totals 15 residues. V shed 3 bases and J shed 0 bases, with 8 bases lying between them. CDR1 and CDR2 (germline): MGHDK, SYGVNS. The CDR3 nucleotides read TGTGCCAGCAGTGAGGCGGGGGCAACTAATGAAAAACTGTTTTTT. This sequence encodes CASSEAGATNEKLFF.

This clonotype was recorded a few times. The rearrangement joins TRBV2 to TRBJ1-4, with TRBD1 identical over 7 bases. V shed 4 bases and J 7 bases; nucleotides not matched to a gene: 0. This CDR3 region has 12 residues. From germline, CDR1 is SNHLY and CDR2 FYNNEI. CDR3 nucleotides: TGTGCCAGCAGTGGACAGGGTGAAAAACTGTTTTTT. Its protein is CASSGQGEKLFF.

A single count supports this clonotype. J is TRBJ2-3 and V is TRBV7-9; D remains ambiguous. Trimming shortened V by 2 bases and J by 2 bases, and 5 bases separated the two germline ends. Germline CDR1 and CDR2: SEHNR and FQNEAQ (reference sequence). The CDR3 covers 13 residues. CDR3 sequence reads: CASSLPATDTQYF. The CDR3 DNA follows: TGTGCCAGCAGCTTACCGGCCACAGATACGCAGTATTTT.

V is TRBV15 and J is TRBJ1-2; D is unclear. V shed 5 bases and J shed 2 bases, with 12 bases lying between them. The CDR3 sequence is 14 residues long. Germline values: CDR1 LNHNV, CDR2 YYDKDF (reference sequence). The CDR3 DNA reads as TGTGCCACCAGCCCCCGCAGTGAGAACTATGGCTACACCTTC. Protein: CATSPRSENYGYTF.

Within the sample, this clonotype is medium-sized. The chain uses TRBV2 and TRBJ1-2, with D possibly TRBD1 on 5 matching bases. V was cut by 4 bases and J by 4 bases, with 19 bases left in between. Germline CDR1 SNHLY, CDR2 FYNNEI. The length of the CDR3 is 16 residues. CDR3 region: CASSADSFGRGYGYTF. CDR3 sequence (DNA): TGTGCCAGCAGTGCTGACAGTTTTGGTAGGGGCTATGGCTACACCTTC.

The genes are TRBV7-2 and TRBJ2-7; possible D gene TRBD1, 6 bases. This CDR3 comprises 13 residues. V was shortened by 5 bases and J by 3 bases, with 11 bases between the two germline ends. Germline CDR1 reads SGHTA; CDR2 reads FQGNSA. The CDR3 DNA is TGTGCCAGCAGCGCGTGGACAGTCTACGAGCAGTACTTC. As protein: CASSAWTVYEQYF.

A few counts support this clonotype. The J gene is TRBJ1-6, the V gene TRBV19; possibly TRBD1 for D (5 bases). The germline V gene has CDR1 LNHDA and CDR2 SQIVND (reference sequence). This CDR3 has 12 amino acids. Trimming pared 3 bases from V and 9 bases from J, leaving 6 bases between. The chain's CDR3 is CASSIGGSPLHF. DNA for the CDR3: TGTGCCAGTAGTATCGGGGGTTCACCCCTCCACTTT.

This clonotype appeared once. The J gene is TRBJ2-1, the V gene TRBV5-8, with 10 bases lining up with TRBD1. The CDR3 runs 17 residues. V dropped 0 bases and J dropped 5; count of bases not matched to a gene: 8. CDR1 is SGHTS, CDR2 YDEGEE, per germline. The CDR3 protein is CASSLETDRGPHNEQFF. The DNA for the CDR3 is TGTGCCAGCAGCTTGGAGACTGACAGGGGGCCACACAATGAGCAGTTCTTC.

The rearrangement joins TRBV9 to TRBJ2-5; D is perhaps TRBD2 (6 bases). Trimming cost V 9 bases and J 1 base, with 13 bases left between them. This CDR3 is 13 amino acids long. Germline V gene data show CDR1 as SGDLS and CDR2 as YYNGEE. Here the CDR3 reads CATRGSGQETQYF. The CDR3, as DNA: TGTGCCACAAGGGGTAGCGGCCAAGAGACCCAGTACTTC.

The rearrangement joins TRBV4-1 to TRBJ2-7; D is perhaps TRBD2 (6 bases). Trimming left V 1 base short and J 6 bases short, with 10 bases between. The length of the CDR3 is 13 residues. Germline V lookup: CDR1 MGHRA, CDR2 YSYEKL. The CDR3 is CASSQGGAIEQYF. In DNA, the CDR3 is TGCGCCAGCAGCCAAGGCGGGGCTATCGAGCAGTACTTC.

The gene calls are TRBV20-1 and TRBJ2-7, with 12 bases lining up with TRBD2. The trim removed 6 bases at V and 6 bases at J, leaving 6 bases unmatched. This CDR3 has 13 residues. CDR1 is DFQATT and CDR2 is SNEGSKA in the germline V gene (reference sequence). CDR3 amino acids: CSATLAGGREQYF. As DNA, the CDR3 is TGCAGTGCGACTCTAGCGGGGGGGCGCGAGCAGTACTTC.

The DNA for the CDR3 is TGCGCCAGCAGTGTAGGAGGACAAGAGACCCAGTACTTC. This codes for CASSVGGQETQYF. The chain employs TRBV10-2 and TRBJ2-5, with D possibly being TRBD2 (5 bases). Germline V CDR1 and CDR2: WSHSY, SAAADI. The CDR3 runs to 13 residues. Between the trimmed V and J ends, which lost 4 bases and 2 bases, there was a span of 8 bases.

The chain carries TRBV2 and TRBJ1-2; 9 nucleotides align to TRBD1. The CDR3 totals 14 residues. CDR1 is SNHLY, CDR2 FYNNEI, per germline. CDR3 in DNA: TGTGATAGCAGTGAAGGGACAGGGAGCTATGGCTACACCTTC. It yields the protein CDSSEGTGSYGYTF.

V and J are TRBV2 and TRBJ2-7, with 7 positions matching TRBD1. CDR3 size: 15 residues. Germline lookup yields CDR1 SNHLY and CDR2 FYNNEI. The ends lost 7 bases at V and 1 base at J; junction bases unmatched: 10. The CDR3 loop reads CASKTAGGDSYEQYF. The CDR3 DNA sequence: TGTGCCAGCAAGACCGCAGGGGGTGATTCCTACGAGCAGTACTTC.

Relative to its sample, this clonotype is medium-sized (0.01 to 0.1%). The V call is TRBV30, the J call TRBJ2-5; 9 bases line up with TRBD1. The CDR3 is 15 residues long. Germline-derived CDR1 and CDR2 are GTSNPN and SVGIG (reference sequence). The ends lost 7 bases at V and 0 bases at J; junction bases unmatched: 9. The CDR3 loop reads CASLPGQGNQETQYF. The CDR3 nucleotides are TGTGCCTCCCTACCGGGACAGGGCAACCAAGAGACCCAGTACTTC.

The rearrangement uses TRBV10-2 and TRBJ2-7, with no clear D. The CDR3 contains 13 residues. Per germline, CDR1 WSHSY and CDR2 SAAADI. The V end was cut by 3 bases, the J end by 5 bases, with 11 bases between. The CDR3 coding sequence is TGCGCCAGCAGTGACCCCGAAGGGAACGAGCAGTACTTC. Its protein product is CASSDPEGNEQYF.

In DNA form, the CDR3 reads TGTGCCAGCAGCTTAGGGCCCCCGGAGGGAATGAACACTGAAGCTTTCTTT. Translating gives CASSLGPPEGMNTEAFF. The rearrangement links TRBV9 to TRBJ1-1, with D hard to call. CDR1 is SGDLS, CDR2 YYNGEE, per germline. This CDR3 contains 17 residues. V shed 4 bases and J shed 0 bases, with 19 bases lying between them.

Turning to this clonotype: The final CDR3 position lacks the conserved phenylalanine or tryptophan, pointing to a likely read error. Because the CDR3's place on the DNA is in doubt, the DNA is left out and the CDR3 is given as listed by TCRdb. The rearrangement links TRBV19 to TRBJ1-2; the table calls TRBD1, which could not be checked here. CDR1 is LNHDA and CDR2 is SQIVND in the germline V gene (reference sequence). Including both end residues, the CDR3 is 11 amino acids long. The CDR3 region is CASSTQGRHTS.

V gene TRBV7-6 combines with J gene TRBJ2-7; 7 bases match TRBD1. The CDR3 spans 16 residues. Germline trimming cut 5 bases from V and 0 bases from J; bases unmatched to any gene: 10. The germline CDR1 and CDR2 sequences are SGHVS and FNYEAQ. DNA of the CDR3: TGTGCCAGCAGCCGTACCCGACAGGGCGGCTCCTACGAGCAGTACTTC. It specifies CASSRTRQGGSYEQYF.

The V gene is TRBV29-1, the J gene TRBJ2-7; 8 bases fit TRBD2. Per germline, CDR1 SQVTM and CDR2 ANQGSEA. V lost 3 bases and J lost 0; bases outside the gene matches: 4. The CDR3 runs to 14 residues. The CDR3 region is CSVEVSGSSYEQYF. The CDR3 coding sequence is TGCAGCGTTGAGGTGAGCGGGAGCTCCTACGAGCAGTACTTC.

The CDR3 coding sequence is TGTGCCAGCAGCCCCGAAAGGGGTTGGTACGAGCAGTACTTC. Its protein product is CASSPERGWYEQYF. J is TRBJ2-7 and V is TRBV7-8; a weak D match, TRBD1 (5 bases). The germline V gene encodes CDR1 SGHVS and CDR2 FQNEAQ. The CDR3 runs 14 residues. The V end was cut by 5 bases, the J end by 4 bases, with 15 bases between.

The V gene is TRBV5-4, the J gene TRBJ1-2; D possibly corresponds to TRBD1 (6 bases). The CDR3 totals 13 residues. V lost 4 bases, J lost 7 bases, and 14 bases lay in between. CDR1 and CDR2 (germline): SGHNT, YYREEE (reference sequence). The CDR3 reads CASSLPGTPGYTF. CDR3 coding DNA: TGTGCCAGCAGCCTACCCGGGACACCTGGCTACACCTTC. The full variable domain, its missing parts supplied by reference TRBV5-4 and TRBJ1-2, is ETGVTQSPTHLIKTRGQQVTLRCSSQSGHNTVSWYQQALGQGPQFIFQYYREEENGRGNFPPRFSGLQFPNYSSELNVNALELDDSALYLCASSLPGTPGYTFGSGTRLTVV.